This T cell receptor (beta chain) appears in the sequencing data of a study of low-dose radiotherapy and immunotherapy resistance in tumors. Whole-study context: Doses of 0.5 Gy per fraction every 2 weeks, totaling 6.5 Gy, went to Cohort 1. The patients were given nivolumab 240 mg every two weeks and ipilimumab 1 mg/kg every six weeks, through an intravenous route.

Germline values: CDR1 SQVTM, CDR2 ANQGSEA. Trimming left V 3 bases short and J 5 bases short, with 10 bases between. CDR3 length: 12 residues. cDNA synthesis used a TRAV/TRBV-specific primer set for both chains. For amplifying TCRs, the PCR ran for about 22 cycles with Phusion, which was used together with a constant-region primer and the adapter on the V primers. TCRdb redid the calling of the reads with MiXCR, one entry per CDR3 protein. The sample lists 30,000 to 40,000 distinct CDR3 sequences; about a fifth were seen once. Stated time point: after trial treatment. Noted treatment: LDRT plus nivolumab, ipilimumab, low-dose cyclophosphamide and aspirin (RACIN trial). The donors' regimen was nivolumab, ipilimumab, aspirin, low-dose cyclophosphamide and low-dose radiotherapy. As a condition of eligibility, patients had advanced solid tumors lacking tumor-infiltrating lymphocytes.

V is TRBV29-1 and J is TRBJ2-5; D call uncertain. This receptor was identified in a female donor with ovarian cancer. The material was PBMCs, obtained after low-dose radiotherapy plus immunotherapy. The CDR3 DNA sequence: TGCAGCGTTGATAAAGCGCCCGAGACCCAGTACTTC. It specifies CSVDKAPETQYF.